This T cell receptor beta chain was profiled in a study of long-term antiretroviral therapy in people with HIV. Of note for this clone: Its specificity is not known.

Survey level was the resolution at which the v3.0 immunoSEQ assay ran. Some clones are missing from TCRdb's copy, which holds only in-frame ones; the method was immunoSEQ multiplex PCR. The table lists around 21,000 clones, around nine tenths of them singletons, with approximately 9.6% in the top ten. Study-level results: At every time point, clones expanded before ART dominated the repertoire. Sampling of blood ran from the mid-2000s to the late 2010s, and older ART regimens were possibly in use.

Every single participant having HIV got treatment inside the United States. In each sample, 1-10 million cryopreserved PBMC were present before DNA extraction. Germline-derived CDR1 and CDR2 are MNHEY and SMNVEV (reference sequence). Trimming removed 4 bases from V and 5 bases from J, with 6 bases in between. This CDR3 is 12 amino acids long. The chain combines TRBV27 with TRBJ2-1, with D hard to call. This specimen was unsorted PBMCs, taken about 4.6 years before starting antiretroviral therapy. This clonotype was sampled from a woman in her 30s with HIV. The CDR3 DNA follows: TGTGCCAGCAGTTCACAGAACAATGAGCAGTTCTTC. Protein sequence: CASSSQNNEQFF.